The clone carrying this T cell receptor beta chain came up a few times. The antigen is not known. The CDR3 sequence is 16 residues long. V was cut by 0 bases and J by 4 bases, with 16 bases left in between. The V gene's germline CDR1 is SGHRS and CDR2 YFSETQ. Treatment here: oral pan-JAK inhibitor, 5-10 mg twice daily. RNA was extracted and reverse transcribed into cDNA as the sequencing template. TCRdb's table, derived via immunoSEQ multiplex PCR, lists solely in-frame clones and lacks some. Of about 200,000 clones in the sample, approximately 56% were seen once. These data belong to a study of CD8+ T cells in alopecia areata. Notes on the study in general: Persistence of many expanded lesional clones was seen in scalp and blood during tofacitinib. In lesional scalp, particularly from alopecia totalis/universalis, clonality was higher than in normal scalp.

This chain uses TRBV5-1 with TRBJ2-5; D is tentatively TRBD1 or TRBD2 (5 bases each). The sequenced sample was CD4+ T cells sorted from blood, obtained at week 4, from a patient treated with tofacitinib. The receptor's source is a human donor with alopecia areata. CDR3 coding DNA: TGCGCCAGCAGCTTGGACGGGGCTCCCTCCGCAGAGACCCAGTACTTC. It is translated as CASSLDGAPSAETQYF.